Below, 22 T cell receptor beta chains from the same sample are listed, as sequenced in a study of post-analysis software for immune sequencing data. Findings and caveats of the study: Comparison of patients with controls showed five TRBV segments more frequent in patients, TRBV5-6, TRBV5-1 and TRBV20-1 among them.

Unique molecular identifiers were built into the TCR beta cDNA libraries. MiXCR, run by TCRdb on the PCR reads, gives a single entry per CDR3 protein. The sample carries hundreds of thousands of distinct CDR3 sequences, approximately 30% recorded once. The antigens of these receptors remain unknown. The sample taken for sequencing was blood. Receptors were obtained from a girl aged 10 to 17 with multiple sclerosis.

A single count supports this clonotype. This chain uses TRBV7-2 with TRBJ2-1; no clear D. Trimming left V 2 bases short and J 9 bases short, with 11 bases between. Germline CDR1 and CDR2: SGHTA and FQGNSA. The CDR3 consists of 13 residues. DNA of the CDR3: TGTGCCAGCAGCTTAATCCTAGTCGGTGAGCAGTTCTTC. The encoded protein is CASSLILVGEQFF.

This clonotype came up a few times. The V call is TRBV20-1, the J call TRBJ2-7; the D gene is possibly TRBD1 (6 bases). This CDR3 region has 15 residues. Trimming cost V 5 bases and J 0 bases, with 17 bases left between them. CDR1 is DFQATT and CDR2 is SNEGSKA in the germline V gene (reference sequence). CDR3 nucleotides: TGCAGTGCTCCCAACCGACAGGTGGGCTCCTACGAGCAGTACTTC. Its protein is CSAPNRQVGSYEQYF.

The chain joins TRBV7-2 to TRBJ2-1; D not resolved. The length of the CDR3 is 13 residues. CDR1 and CDR2 from the germline V gene are SGHTA and FQGNSA. The CDR3 DNA sequence: TGTGTCAGTGGGCAGGTTCGGCACAATGAGCAGTTCTTC. Amino acids: CVSGQVRHNEQFF.

The rearrangement uses TRBV4-3 and TRBJ1-6, with 10 bases lining up with TRBD1. V was pared by 3 bases and J by 3 bases, with 2 bases of the junction left unmatched. This CDR3 has 16 residues. In germline, CDR1 is LGHNA, CDR2 YSLEER. This CDR3 reads CASSHGDRGYNSPLHF. CDR3 DNA: TGCGCCAGCAGCCACGGGGACAGGGGCTATAATTCACCCCTCCACTTT.

This clonotype was seen repeatedly, ten times or more. The chain uses TRBV20-1 and TRBJ2-3; 10 bases match TRBD2. CDR1 DFQATT and CDR2 SNEGSKA come from the germline V gene (reference sequence). This CDR3 spans 13 amino acids. V lost 6 bases to trimming and J lost 4 bases; unmatched junction nucleotides: 4. CDR3 in amino acids: CSAPSGGADTQYF. Here the CDR3 DNA reads TGCAGTGCCCCCAGCGGGGGGGCAGATACGCAGTATTTT.

This clonotype has only a few counts. The chain employs TRBV12-3 or TRBV12-4 and TRBJ2-3; TRBD1 might be the D (5 bases). The CDR3 has 15 amino acids. V was clipped by 3 bases and J by 2 bases, with 12 bases between them. CDR3 nucleotide sequence: TGTGCCAGCAGTTTGTTCATCAGGGACACAGATACGCAGTATTTT. Translating gives CASSLFIRDTDTQYF.

This sequence joins TRBV5-1 and TRBJ1-5; 10 nucleotides align to TRBD1. Losses at the gene ends were 5 bases for V and 6 bases for J; bases not matched to a gene: 5. Per the germline V gene, CDR1 is SGHRS and CDR2 is YFSETQ. This CDR3 comprises 14 residues. This CDR3 reads CASRRDRGSQPQHF. The CDR3 DNA sequence: TGCGCCAGCAGGAGGGACAGGGGAAGTCAGCCCCAGCATTTT. Together with reference TRBV5-1 and TRBJ1-5, the CDR3 gives the full variable domain: KAGVTQTPRYLIKTRGQQVTLSCSPISGHRSVSWYQQTPGQGLQFLFEYFSETQRNKGNFPGRFSGRQFSNSRSEMNVSTLELGDSALYLCASRRDRGSQPQHFGDGTRLSIL.

The rearrangement joins TRBV10-3 to TRBJ1-2; no reliable D call. The CDR3 covers 13 residues. Trimming removed 3 bases at V and 5 bases at J, with 10 bases between. Looked up from germline, CDR1 is ENHRY and CDR2 is SYGVKD. Here the CDR3 DNA reads TGTGCCATCAGTGAAGTGGTCCAGTATGGCTACACCTTC. Translation gives CAISEVVQYGYTF.

The chain uses TRBV11-2 and TRBJ2-1, with D possibly being TRBD1 (6 bases). This CDR3 region has 15 residues. CDR1 and CDR2 (germline): SGHAT, FQNNGV. V lost 2 bases to trimming and J lost 6 bases, with 14 bases between them. CDR3 amino acids: CASSLTQGYSNEQFF. In DNA, the CDR3 is TGTGCCAGCAGCTTAACCCAGGGGTATAGCAATGAGCAGTTCTTC.

This clonotype was seen more than once but under ten times. This chain links TRBV2 with TRBJ2-1, with 12 bases aligning to TRBD2. The CDR3 covers 16 residues. Germline-derived CDR1 and CDR2 are SNHLY and FYNNEI. V was pared by 7 bases and J by 0 bases, with 4 bases of the junction left unmatched. The CDR3 is CASTKTSGSSYNEQFF. Written as DNA, the CDR3 is TGTGCCAGCACCAAGACTAGCGGGAGCTCCTACAATGAGCAGTTCTTC.

This clonotype turned up a few times. V is TRBV6-2 or TRBV6-3 and J is TRBJ2-1, with 9 bases fitting TRBD2. Germline CDR1 MNHEY, CDR2 SVGEGT. Trimming took 5 bases from V and 2 from J; bases not matched to a gene: 4. CDR3 length: 15 amino acids. CDR3 loop: CASSPSGKAYNEQFF. In nucleotides, the CDR3 is TGTGCCAGCAGTCCTAGCGGGAAGGCCTACAATGAGCAGTTCTTC.

There are a few counts of this clonotype. The V call is TRBV10-3, the J call TRBJ2-7, with TRBD2 as a possible D gene (7 bases). Germline V gives CDR1 ENHRY, CDR2 SYGVKD. CDR3 length: 13 amino acids. V gave up 8 bases and J gave up 7 bases, with 18 bases separating them. CDR3 amino acids: CAIQAWGRGEQYF. CDR3 bases: TGTGCCATCCAAGCCTGGGGGCGGGGGGAGCAGTACTTC.

This clonotype was recorded at least ten times. This chain links TRBV5-1 with TRBJ2-7; D remains ambiguous. Trimming stripped 0 bases from V and 12 bases from J, with 16 bases between. CDR1 and CDR2 (germline): SGHRS, YFSETQ. The CDR3 has 13 residues. This CDR3 reads CASSLGEIGKWYF. The CDR3 DNA follows: TGCGCCAGCAGCTTGGGAGAGATCGGCAAGTGGTACTTC. The entire variable domain, with the rest obtained from reference TRBV5-1 and TRBJ2-7, is as follows: KAGVTQTPRYLIKTRGQQVTLSCSPISGHRSVSWYQQTPGQGLQFLFEYFSETQRNKGNFPGRFSGRQFSNSRSEMNVSTLELGDSALYLCASSLGEIGKWYFGPGTRLTVT.

The chain employs TRBV6-5 and TRBJ1-5; D is uncertain. The V gene lost 2 bases and the J gene lost 0 bases, with 8 bases spanning the gap. The CDR3 totals 15 residues. Germline CDR1 reads MNHEY; CDR2 reads SVGAGI. CDR3 sequence (DNA): TGTGCCAGCAGTTACAGCGGAAATAGCAATCAGCCCCAGCATTTT. The encoded protein is CASSYSGNSNQPQHF.

Note on this clonotype: One base away lies a much larger clone, so this may be a sequencing read error. The gene calls are TRBV10-2 and TRBJ2-3; tentatively, D is TRBD2 (5 bases). The germline V gene has CDR1 WSHSY and CDR2 SAAADI. V was cut by 6 bases and J by 8 bases, with 12 bases left in between. There are 12 residues in the CDR3. The CDR3 here is CASSEEVGTQYF. In DNA, the CDR3 is TGCGCCAGCAGCGAGGAGGTAGGTACGCAGTATTTT.

This clonotype was recorded at least ten times. The V gene is TRBV6-5, the J gene TRBJ1-2; a possible D gene is TRBD1 (5 bases). Trimming cost V 6 bases and J 2 bases, with 13 bases left between them. The CDR3 runs 14 residues. Germline-derived CDR1 and CDR2 are MNHEY and SVGAGI. The CDR3 is CASRGFWGNYGYTF. The CDR3 DNA sequence: TGTGCCAGCAGGGGCTTCTGGGGGAACTATGGCTACACCTTC.

The CDR3 nucleotides read TGTGCCAGCAGTGCACCGGGACAGGGTGGGTACGAGCAGTACTTC. Its translation is CASSAPGQGGYEQYF. The rearrangement uses TRBV6-5 and TRBJ2-7, with TRBD1 identical over 9 bases. The CDR3 covers 15 residues. V shed 5 bases, J shed 4 bases, and the junction held 9 bases outside the gene matches. The V gene's germline CDR1 is MNHEY and CDR2 SVGAGI.

This clonotype was seen a handful of times. The rearrangement uses TRBV28 and TRBJ2-3, with D perhaps matching TRBD2 (5 bases). V was clipped by 5 bases and J by 6 bases, with 18 bases between them. The germline CDR1 and CDR2 sequences are MDHEN and SYDVKM. The CDR3 covers 15 residues. CDR3 coding DNA: TGTGCCAGCAGTCACCAACATCTACCGGGGGATACGCAGTATTTT. Translated, it gives CASSHQHLPGDTQYF.

The V call is TRBV20-1, the J call TRBJ2-3; D might be TRBD2 (5 bases). This CDR3 region has 15 residues. V was trimmed by 0 bases and J by 0 bases, leaving 10 bases between them. CDR1 is DFQATT and CDR2 is SNEGSKA in the germline V gene (reference sequence). The CDR3 DNA reads as TGCAGTGCTAGAGATTTCGGGATAAGCACAGATACGCAGTATTTT. Its protein is CSARDFGISTDTQYF.

Ten or more counts support this clonotype. The J gene is TRBJ2-7, the V gene TRBV9; no clear D. This CDR3 spans 14 amino acids. V was shortened by 3 bases and J by 0 bases, with 10 bases between the two germline ends. CDR1 and CDR2 (germline): SGDLS, YYNGEE. The CDR3 sequence: CASSGSDLSYEQYF. The CDR3 DNA sequence: TGTGCCAGCAGCGGCTCGGACCTCTCCTACGAGCAGTACTTC.

This clonotype was counted between two and nine times. The chain is built from TRBV25-1 and TRBJ2-5; D is possibly TRBD2 (5 bases). This CDR3 is built from 16 residues. V was cut by 6 bases and J by 5 bases, with 22 bases left in between. Germline CDR1 reads MGHDK; CDR2 reads SYGVNS. The chain's CDR3 is CASRPTLGARVETQYF. In DNA form, the CDR3 reads TGTGCCAGCAGACCCACTTTGGGAGCCCGAGTTGAGACCCAGTACTTC.

This clonotype was observed a handful of times. The rearrangement uses TRBV20-1 and TRBJ2-1, with 10 bases aligning to TRBD2. The CDR3 length is 15 residues. Germline V lookup: CDR1 DFQATT, CDR2 SNEGSKA (reference sequence). V lost 2 bases, J lost 5 bases, and 6 bases stayed unmatched. CDR3 sequence: CSARPTSGPHNEQFF. CDR3 sequence (DNA): TGCAGTGCTAGACCGACTAGCGGGCCCCACAATGAGCAGTTCTTC.